This T cell receptor beta chain was recovered during a study of T-cell memory formation after mild COVID-19. Study-level results: Pre-infection memory harbored some responding clones, suggesting cross-reactive memory joined. Clones that shrank (day 15 to 85) were balanced CD4/CD8, whereas later expanders leaned CD4+.

From the 5' RACE reads, TCRdb called clonotypes with MiXCR, one entry per CDR3 protein. The sample yields more than 350,000 distinct CDR3 sequences, 20% to 25% seen once. Trimming removed 5 bases at V and 2 bases at J, with 13 bases between. The CDR3 runs to 15 residues. The germline V gene has CDR1 SGHRS and CDR2 YFSETQ. A few counts support this clonotype. Its antigen is undetermined. The TCR originated in an adult woman who had mild COVID-19 (a few samples of this study predate the infection). Cell type and time point are not known. This chain links TRBV5-1 with TRBJ2-2, with D unclear. Sequencing was carried out using PBMCs or a T cell subset sorted from them (not recorded which). The CDR3 coding sequence is TGCGCCAGCAGAGTTTCCATTACTAACACCGGGGAGCTGTTTTTT. Its translation is CASRVSITNTGELFF.